These 23 T cell receptor beta chains originate from one sample sequenced in a study of post-analysis software for immune sequencing data. Study conclusions and caveats: Five or six TRBV segments were significantly more frequent in patients than in controls. TRBV5-6, TRBV5-1 and TRBV20-1 were among these segments.

These TCRs' antigens remain unknown. Presence of unique molecular identifiers characterized the TCR beta cDNA libraries. TCRdb used MiXCR to reprocess the PCR reads, holding one entry per CDR3 protein. Among approximately 250,000 distinct CDR3 sequences listed, 36% were seen once. Material for sequencing was blood. The receptors stem from a girl aged 10 to 17 with multiple sclerosis.

As to this clonotype: A single base separates this from a much larger clone, so it may be a read error. The chain employs TRBV3-1 and TRBJ2-1; 13 bases line up with TRBD2. Looked up from germline, CDR1 is LGHDT and CDR2 is YNNKEL (reference sequence). The CDR3 totals 17 residues. The CDR3 is CAGSQSRTSGGLNEQFF. As DNA, the CDR3 is TGTGCCGGCAGCCAATCCCGGACTAGCGGGGGCCTCAATGAGCAGTTCTTC.

The chain links TRBV29-1 to TRBJ2-3, with 10 bases lining up with TRBD1. This CDR3 is built from 16 residues. Looked up from germline, CDR1 is SQVTM and CDR2 is ANQGSEA. After removal of 7 bases from V and 0 bases from J, the junction contained 10 bases not matched to a gene. CDR3 protein: CSDKGRGQGSTDTQYF. CDR3 sequence (DNA): TGCAGCGATAAAGGGAGGGGACAGGGGAGCACAGATACGCAGTATTTT.

The chain joins TRBV5-1 to TRBJ1-2; no clear D. This CDR3 region has 13 residues. Looked up from germline, CDR1 is SGHRS and CDR2 is YFSETQ. The V gene lost 1 base and the J gene lost 5 bases, with 9 bases spanning the gap. The DNA of the CDR3 is TGCGCCAGCAGCTTGAATGGGGAATATGGCTACACCTTC. It specifies CASSLNGEYGYTF.

As regards this clonotype: A much larger clone is a single base away; this may be a read error. The rearrangement joins TRBV2 to TRBJ2-5; D is ambiguous. Trimming removed 6 bases from V and 11 bases from J, with 19 bases in between. This CDR3 comprises 13 residues. In germline, CDR1 is SNHLY, CDR2 FYNNEI. The CDR3 spells CASRTPSYNEQYF. CDR3 bases: TGTGCCAGCAGGACACCCTCCTACAATGAGCAGTACTTC.

Many counts were recorded for this clonotype. The chain joins TRBV24-1 to TRBJ2-3; 15 positions agree with TRBD2. The CDR3 sequence is 18 residues long. With 3 bases clipped from V and 3 bases from J, the junction kept 6 bases outside the gene matches. The germline V gene has CDR1 KGHDR and CDR2 SFDVKD. CDR3 in DNA: TGTGCCACCAGTGATCCGGGACTAGCGGGAGGAGGAACAGATACGCAGTATTTT. Residues: CATSDPGLAGGGTDTQYF.

The J gene is TRBJ1-2, the V gene TRBV29-1; D gene uncertain. Per the germline V gene, CDR1 is SQVTM and CDR2 is ANQGSEA. CDR3 size: 14 residues. Trimming took off 3 bases at V and 4 bases at J, with 15 bases between the two ends. The CDR3 sequence is CSVDRRSEGYGYTF. Here the CDR3 DNA reads TGCAGCGTTGATCGGCGCTCGGAAGGCTATGGCTACACCTTC.

This clonotype was counted only a few times. A much larger clone lies a single base off, so this may be a read error. This chain uses TRBV6-5 with TRBJ1-4; D not certain. The CDR3 loop spans 16 amino acids. Germline values: CDR1 MNHEY, CDR2 SVGAGI. The DNA for the CDR3 is TGTGTCAGCAGTTCGGGGATTCTCCGCCCCAATGAAAAACTGTTTTTT. Amino acid sequence: CVSSSGILRPNEKLFF.

The J gene is TRBJ2-1, the V gene TRBV12-3 or TRBV12-4; 14 positions agree with TRBD2. Unmatched junction bases numbered 10, after V lost 6 bases and J lost 9 bases. The CDR3 spans 16 residues. In nucleotides, the CDR3 is TGTGCCAGCAGCCCTCAGGGACTAGCGGGAGCGGTTGAGCAGTTCTTC. Translating it yields CASSPQGLAGAVEQFF.

This clonotype was picked up a small number of times. This chain uses TRBV20-1 with TRBJ2-7; D possibly matches TRBD1 or TRBD2 (5 bases each). V lost 3 bases, J lost 3 bases, and 18 bases lay in between. Germline CDR1 and CDR2: DFQATT and SNEGSKA (reference sequence). The CDR3 consists of 15 residues. The CDR3 reads CSARGDVGQGYEQYF. The CDR3 DNA sequence: TGCAGTGCTAGGGGGGATGTTGGTCAGGGCTACGAGCAGTACTTC.

V gene TRBV29-1 combines with J gene TRBJ2-1, with TRBD1 matching 7 bases. The germline V gene encodes CDR1 SQVTM and CDR2 ANQGSEA. The V segment lost 3 bases and the J segment 4 bases; nucleotides outside the gene matches: 15. The CDR3 extends over 17 amino acids. CDR3 sequence: CSVEVGQRRRSYNEQFF. The CDR3 coding sequence is TGCAGCGTTGAGGTGGGACAGCGGAGGAGGTCGTACAATGAGCAGTTCTTC.

This clonotype has at least ten counts. The rearrangement uses TRBV20-1 and TRBJ2-1; D is unclear. Germline V gives CDR1 DFQATT, CDR2 SNEGSKA (reference sequence). The CDR3 has 13 residues. The V end lost 3 bases, the J end lost 10 bases, and 16 bases lay between the germline ends. CDR3 nucleotides: TGCAGTGCTAGTAAGACCCCCGGTGGGGAGCAGTTCTTC. It translates to CSASKTPGGEQFF.

Only a few counts were recorded for this clonotype. The chain is built from TRBV5-5 and TRBJ1-5, with D unresolved. This CDR3 spans 13 amino acids. Per germline, CDR1 SGHKS and CDR2 YYEKEE (reference sequence). V was clipped by 1 base and J by 5 bases, with 7 bases between them. The CDR3 bases are TGTGCCAGCAGCTTGCTTCCAGATCAGCCCCAGCATTTT. Translating it yields CASSLLPDQPQHF.

Turning to this clonotype: The junction differs from germline at one of its ends, possibly a read error. The chain employs TRBV7-2 and TRBJ2-2, with TRBD2 matching 7 bases. CDR3 length: 11 residues. Per germline, CDR1 SGHTA and CDR2 FQGNSA. The CDR3 is CASSLSGELVF. In DNA form, the CDR3 reads TGTGCCAGCAGCTTGAGCGGGGAGCTGGTTTTT.

For this clonotype: It may be a read error: a sequence one base away is much more abundant. This chain links TRBV7-9 with TRBJ1-5; no definite D call. Per germline, CDR1 SEHNR and CDR2 FQNEAQ (reference sequence). The CDR3 contains 12 residues. V lost 3 bases to trimming and J lost 6 bases, with 6 bases between them. The CDR3 DNA reads TGTGCCAGCAGCTTGGATGTTCAGCCCCAGCATTTT. This codes for CASSLDVQPQHF.

This clonotype turned up a few times. This chain uses TRBV6-5 with TRBJ2-5; D might be TRBD1 or TRBD2, each matching 7 bases. V shed 0 bases and J shed 11 bases, with 22 bases lying between them. Germline CDR1 reads MNHEY; CDR2 reads SVGAGI. The CDR3 is made up of 16 amino acids. Here the CDR3 reads CASSYSARGGDNEQYF. The CDR3 region has the DNA TGTGCCAGCAGTTACTCGGCCAGGGGGGGAGACAATGAGCAGTACTTC.

This clonotype was observed a handful of times. The chain couples TRBV2 to TRBJ1-2; D uncertain. This CDR3 spans 11 amino acids. Per the germline V gene, CDR1 is SNHLY and CDR2 is FYNNEI. V lost 1 base and J lost 8, with 5 bases in between. Here the CDR3 DNA reads TGTGCCAGCAGTGAAGAGTGGGGCTACACCTTC. This translates into CASSEEWGYTF.

This clonotype was seen at least ten times. This sequence joins TRBV20-1 and TRBJ1-2; D is uncertain. The CDR3 runs to 13 residues. Germline V CDR1 and CDR2: DFQATT, SNEGSKA (reference sequence). V lost 1 base and J 4 bases, leaving 10 bases between the germline ends. CDR3 sequence (DNA): TGCAGTGCTAGAGTTCCCGGTGGCTATGGCTACACCTTC. Amino acid sequence: CSARVPGGYGYTF.

This clonotype appeared a few times. A much larger clone is a single base away; this may be a read error. The chain combines TRBV29-1 with TRBJ2-7, with TRBD1 matching 7 bases. This CDR3 contains 14 residues. CDR1 and CDR2 from the germline V gene are SQVTM and ANQGSEA. CDR3 residues: CSVEDRALYNEQYF. CDR3 bases: TGCAGCGTGGAAGACAGGGCCCTCTACAATGAGCAGTACTTC.

CDR3 DNA: TGTGCCAGCAGCTGGGGTACGGGGGCCTCCTACGAGCAGTACTTC. This gives the protein CASSWGTGASYEQYF. This rearrangement joins TRBV7-8 to TRBJ2-7; either TRBD1 or TRBD2 may supply D (6 bases each). The CDR3 runs 15 residues. The V and J ends lost 4 bases and 0 bases respectively, with 13 bases between them. CDR1 and CDR2 from the germline V gene are SGHVS and FQNEAQ.

This clonotype was counted ten times or more. The rearrangement uses TRBV3-1 and TRBJ2-7; D unclear. V lost 0 bases and J 3 bases, leaving 15 bases between the germline ends. The V gene's germline CDR1 is LGHDT and CDR2 YNNKEL (reference sequence). The CDR3 is 16 residues long. CDR3 bases: TGTGCCAGCAGCCAAGATGACCCCATTTTCAGCTACGAGCAGTACTTC. Translating gives CASSQDDPIFSYEQYF.

This clonotype came up a few times. The V gene is TRBV6-1, the J gene TRBJ2-7; no clear D. Germline V gene sequence: CDR1 MNHNS, CDR2 SASEGT. V lost 11 bases, J lost 3 bases, and 14 bases lay in between. The CDR3 has 12 residues. The chain's CDR3 is CASRANYYEQYF. The CDR3 DNA reads as TGTGCCTCTCGGGCAAATTACTACGAGCAGTACTTC.

The count of this clonotype is one. This sequence may be a read error, since a much larger clone differs from it by one base. The chain carries TRBV6-2 or TRBV6-3 and TRBJ2-6; a weak D match, TRBD1 (6 bases). The CDR3 runs 15 residues. Germline V gives CDR1 MNHEY, CDR2 SVGEGT. The CDR3 reads CASSYYQTGLSVPTF. The CDR3 DNA is TGTGCCAGCAGTTATTATCAGACAGGTCTAAGCGTCCCGACTTTC.

The CDR3, as DNA: TGCAGTGCTAGAGCTGGACTAGCGGGGAACTACAATGAGCAGTTCTTC. This codes for CSARAGLAGNYNEQFF. The chain uses TRBV20-1 and TRBJ2-1; 12 nucleotides agree with TRBD2. The CDR3 covers 16 residues. Germline assignment: CDR1 DFQATT and CDR2 SNEGSKA (reference sequence). J lost 3 bases, V lost 1 base, and 4 bases had no gene match.